These 20 T cell receptor beta chains originate from one sample sequenced in a study of blood T cell repertoires in COVID-19. Clones were read by immunoSEQ multiplex PCR, and TCRdb kept only the in-frame ones, dropping some. The sample shows tens of thousands of clones, about 87% of them seen only once. Sample: peripheral blood. Receptor source: a human donor in a cohort sampled during active COVID-19.

This chain connects TRBV4-1 to TRBJ2-7; weak D call: TRBD1 (5 bases). The CDR3 spans 13 residues. Germline V CDR1 and CDR2: MGHRA, YSYEKL. Trimming took off 0 bases at V and 3 bases at J, with 6 bases between the two ends. The CDR3 region has the DNA TGCGCCAGCAGCCAAGAGACAGACTACGAGCAGTACTTC. This codes for CASSQETDYEQYF.

The genes are TRBV24-1 and TRBJ2-7, with a tentative D call TRBD1 (5 bases). The CDR3 covers 14 residues. V was shortened by 5 bases and J by 0 bases, with 10 bases between the two germline ends. Germline V gives CDR1 KGHDR, CDR2 SFDVKD. CDR3 protein: CATSVGASSYEQYF. The CDR3, as DNA: TGTGCCACCAGTGTAGGGGCGAGCTCCTACGAGCAGTACTTC.

The chain has TRBV3-1 (or the pseudogene TRBV3-2) and TRBJ2-5; TRBD1 aligns across 7 bases. CDR1 is LGHDT, CDR2 YNNKEL, per germline (reference sequence). V was clipped by 5 bases and J by 13 bases; unmatched bases: 19. There are 15 residues in the CDR3. This CDR3 reads CASSTPRGDSAHPYF. In nucleotides, the CDR3 is TGTGCCAGCAGCACCCCCCGAGGGGACAGCGCTCATCCGTACTTC.

V is TRBV5-1 and J is TRBJ1-4; 7 nucleotides match TRBD1. Trimming at V came to 0 bases and at J to 4 bases, leaving 0 bases not matched to a gene. The CDR3 contains 14 residues. The germline CDR1 and CDR2 sequences are SGHRS and YFSETQ. For the CDR3, the DNA is TGCGCCAGCAGCTTGGGACAGGGTAATGAAAAACTGTTTTTT. Its protein is CASSLGQGNEKLFF. The full variable domain, in which reference TRBV5-1 and TRBJ1-4 provide the parts outside the CDR3, is KAGVTQTPRYLIKTRGQQVTLSCSPISGHRSVSWYQQTPGQGLQFLFEYFSETQRNKGNFPGRFSGRQFSNSRSEMNVSTLELGDSALYLCASSLGQGNEKLFFGSGTQLSVL.

This sequence joins TRBV28 and TRBJ2-7; tentative D call: TRBD2 (5 bases). Germline V CDR1 and CDR2: MDHEN, SYDVKM. With 5 bases removed from V and 8 bases from J, the gap between germline ends came to 16 bases. The CDR3 is 13 residues long. The CDR3 loop is CASSAPGVAQQYF. The DNA for the CDR3 is TGTGCCAGCAGTGCCCCCGGGGTAGCTCAGCAGTACTTC.

The gene calls are TRBV5-1 and TRBJ1-2, with TRBD1 as a possible D gene (5 bases). Germline values: CDR1 SGHRS, CDR2 YFSETQ. Trimming left V 2 bases short and J 1 base short, with 6 bases between. The CDR3 spans 13 residues. Here the CDR3 DNA reads TGCGCCAGCAGCTTAGGGGTTAACTATGGCTACACCTTC. Residues: CASSLGVNYGYTF.

This clone was seen only once. The rearrangement links TRBV12-5 to TRBJ2-7; 7 bases line up with TRBD2. The CDR3 covers 15 residues. Germline-derived CDR1 and CDR2 are LGHNT and FRNRAP. V was pared by 9 bases and J by 6 bases, with 17 bases of the junction left unmatched. Here the CDR3 reads CASTTSPFPLGEQYF. In nucleotides, the CDR3 is TGTGCTAGCACGACTAGCCCCTTCCCATTGGGCGAGCAGTACTTC.

The J gene is TRBJ2-1, the V gene TRBV7-2, with 9 bases matching TRBD1. Looked up from germline, CDR1 is SGHTA and CDR2 is FQGNSA. There are 14 residues in the CDR3. The J segment lost 10 bases and the V segment lost 3 bases, leaving 7 bases of the junction unmatched. In DNA form, the CDR3 reads TGTGCCAGCAGCTTGAGGGACAGGGTAGACGAGCAGTTCTTC. Its protein product is CASSLRDRVDEQFF.

This clone turned up a few times. A read error may account for a junction end that differs from germline. The chain uses TRBV6-6 and TRBJ1-1, with 8 bases aligning to TRBD1. The CDR3 covers 12 residues. Germline loops: CDR1 MNHNY, CDR2 SVGAGI (reference sequence). CDR3 sequence (DNA): TGTGCCAGCTGGACAGGGAACCCTGAAGCTTTCTTT. Its translation is CASWTGNPEAFF.

The gene calls are TRBV15 and TRBJ2-1, with 10 positions matching TRBD2. The germline V gene has CDR1 LNHNV and CDR2 YYDKDF (reference sequence). This CDR3 contains 17 residues. V dropped 2 bases and J dropped 6; count of bases not matched to a gene: 10. CDR3 sequence: CATSRPQGLAGVNEQFF. CDR3 nucleotides: TGTGCCACCAGCAGACCCCAAGGCCTAGCGGGGGTCAATGAGCAGTTCTTC.

The rearrangement links TRBV7-8 to TRBJ2-7, with D perhaps TRBD2 (5 bases). Germline CDR1 is SGHVS and CDR2 is FQNEAQ. The CDR3 totals 15 residues. The V and J ends lost 5 bases and 0 bases respectively, with 14 bases between them. The CDR3 spells CASSLVRATSYEQYF. CDR3 in DNA: TGTGCCAGCAGCCTTGTGAGGGCAACCTCCTACGAGCAGTACTTC.

This clone was detected once. The chain couples TRBV7-2 to TRBJ1-2; the D gene is possibly TRBD1 (6 bases). Germline lookup yields CDR1 SGHTA and CDR2 FQGNSA. The CDR3 sequence is 15 residues long. V was pared by 4 bases and J by 5 bases, with 17 bases between. CDR3 region: CASSSHAGGAYGYTF. In DNA form, the CDR3 reads TGTGCCAGCAGCTCCCACGCTGGGGGGGCGTATGGCTACACCTTC.

The chain combines TRBV19 with TRBJ1-5, with D maybe TRBD1 (6 bases). This CDR3 is built from 12 residues. Germline V CDR1 and CDR2: LNHDA, SQIVND (reference sequence). With 7 bases removed from V and 4 bases from J, the gap between germline ends came to 8 bases. CDR3 protein: CASTDRNQPQHF. The CDR3 coding sequence is TGTGCCAGTACCGACAGGAATCAGCCCCAGCATTTT.

V and J are TRBV29-1 and TRBJ1-6; D gene unclear. Between the trimmed V and J ends, which lost 4 bases and 6 bases, there was a span of 7 bases. Germline CDR1 and CDR2: SQVTM and ANQGSEA. This CDR3 region has 12 residues. As DNA, the CDR3 is TGCAGCGTTGGCGAGTCTAATTCACCCCTCCACTTT. This sequence encodes CSVGESNSPLHF.

This clone has just a few counts. V gene TRBV18 combines with J gene TRBJ1-1; TRBD1 is a possible D gene (6 bases). Looked up from germline, CDR1 is KGHSH and CDR2 is LQKENI. V gave up 1 base and J gave up 4 bases, with 10 bases separating them. The CDR3 totals 14 residues. The CDR3 DNA reads TGTGCCAGCTCACCACGTGTAGGGGGCACTGAAGCTTTCTTT. Translating gives CASSPRVGGTEAFF.

The chain links TRBV5-1 to TRBJ1-4; D perhaps matches TRBD1 (5 bases). The germline gives CDR1 SGHRS, CDR2 YFSETQ. The CDR3 consists of 14 residues. V was clipped by 3 bases and J by 6 bases, with 12 bases between them. CDR3 amino acids: CASSWQGLDEKLFF. DNA for the CDR3: TGCGCCAGCAGCTGGCAGGGTTTAGATGAAAAACTGTTTTTT.

The chain couples TRBV6-6 to TRBJ1-2, with D possibly being TRBD1 (6 bases). CDR1 and CDR2 from the germline V gene are MNHNY and SVGAGI (reference sequence). The CDR3 is 15 residues long. Trimming pared 7 bases from V and 0 bases from J, leaving 15 bases between. The CDR3 loop reads CASMRQARANYGYTF. CDR3 DNA sequence: TGTGCCAGCATGAGACAGGCACGGGCTAACTATGGCTACACCTTC.

The chain uses TRBV10-3 and TRBJ1-1; D is undetermined. V was trimmed by 6 bases and J by 0 bases, leaving 8 bases between them. The CDR3 has 13 amino acids. Looked up from germline, CDR1 is ENHRY and CDR2 is SYGVKD. CDR3 sequence: CAISQPMNTEAFF. Here the CDR3 DNA reads TGTGCCATCAGCCAACCTATGAACACTGAAGCTTTCTTT.

The rearrangement uses TRBV6-2 or TRBV6-3 and TRBJ2-4, with D possibly TRBD2 on 7 matching bases. Trimming took 3 bases from V and 0 from J, leaving 12 bases between them. CDR3 length: 16 amino acids. Germline values: CDR1 MNHEY, CDR2 SVGEGT. As DNA, the CDR3 is TGTGCCAGCAGTTATGGGGGGGCTCTAGCCAAAAACATTCAGTACTTC. Translating gives CASSYGGALAKNIQYF.

The chain employs TRBV28 and TRBJ2-5; TRBD1 matches 8 bases. This CDR3 contains 14 residues. Trimming took 5 bases from V and 2 from J; bases not matched to a gene: 4. The V gene's germline CDR1 is MDHEN and CDR2 SYDVKM. CDR3 region: CASSRRTGQETQYF. CDR3 coding DNA: TGTGCCAGCAGTCGACGGACAGGGCAAGAGACCCAGTACTTC.